This paragraph reports one T cell receptor beta chain. Its target is unknown. The sample originates from a study of long-term antiretroviral therapy in people with HIV. Study-level results: For ART adherence, viral resistance and therapy changes, no data were available.

Researchers ran immunoSEQ v3.0 at survey level. Libraries were prepared by immunoSEQ multiplex PCR; TCRdb keeps only in-frame clonotypes and omits some of them. The table shows about 21,000 clones, with just under 85% occurring only once. The material sequenced was unsorted PBMCs, taken about 4 years after starting antiretroviral therapy. The receptor was derived from a man younger than 30 with HIV.

CDR3 in DNA: TGCAGCGTCCAGGGAGGGGATGAAGAAAAACTGTTTTTT. The encoded protein is CSVQGGDEEKLFF. The genes are TRBV29-1 and TRBJ1-4; weak D call: TRBD1 (5 bases). The CDR3 extends over 13 amino acids. Trimming took 6 bases from V and 8 from J, leaving 16 bases between them. Germline assignment: CDR1 SQVTM and CDR2 ANQGSEA.